The 7 T cell receptor beta chains in this list originate from one sample, sequenced in a study of Graves' ophthalmopathy and Graves' hyperthyroidism. RNA transcripts yielded amplified TCR beta CDR3 regions. HTBI primers were used in a first-round RT-PCR, which preceded a second-round multiplex PCR. TCRdb fed the multiplex PCR reads into MiXCR, producing one record per CDR3 protein. Altogether about 400,000 distinct CDR3 sequences are present, around 17% being singletons, with the ten largest covering approximately 1.4%. The specimen was peripheral blood. The receptors were sampled from a woman between 18 and 30 years old with Graves' ophthalmopathy.

This clonotype was counted only a few times. This sequence joins TRBV11-3 and TRBJ2-7; D might be TRBD2 (5 bases). CDR3 length: 11 residues. Trimming shortened V by 4 bases and J by 6 bases, and 7 bases separated the two germline ends. Germline V gives CDR1 SGHNT, CDR2 YENEEA. CDR3 sequence: CASSYGLEQYF. The CDR3 DNA is TGTGCCAGCAGCTACGGACTCGAGCAGTACTTC.

The J gene is TRBJ1-3, the V gene TRBV18; 9 nucleotides align to TRBD1. The CDR3 has 15 residues. Trimming at V came to 4 bases and at J to 4 bases, leaving 5 bases not matched to a gene. Germline lookup yields CDR1 KGHSH and CDR2 LQKENI. The CDR3 reads CASSRSGQGGNTIYF. CDR3 DNA sequence: TGTGCCAGCTCACGGAGTGGACAGGGGGGAAACACCATATATTTT.

V and J are TRBV27 and TRBJ1-3, with no clear D. In germline, CDR1 is MNHEY, CDR2 SMNVEV (reference sequence). The CDR3 is 15 residues long. Trimming took off 6 bases at V and 2 bases at J, with 14 bases between the two ends. DNA for the CDR3: TGTGCCAGCAGACATACACCTCCCGCTGGAAACACCATATATTTT. Translation: CASRHTPPAGNTIYF.

This clonotype has just a few counts. CDR3 sequence reads: CASSLRPLQGASSGANVLTF. The CDR3 region has the DNA TGTGCCAGCAGCCTCAGACCCCTACAGGGGGCAAGCTCTGGGGCCAACGTCCTGACTTTC. The V gene is TRBV7-1, the J gene TRBJ2-6; TRBD1 aligns across 9 bases. TRBV7-1 is classed as an ORF, of uncertain function. The CDR3 totals 20 residues. Trimming at V came to 5 bases and at J to 0 bases, leaving 14 bases not matched to a gene.

This clonotype was recorded at least ten times. This chain links TRBV20-1 with TRBJ1-5; weak D call: TRBD1 (6 bases). The CDR3 consists of 15 residues. Germline V gene data show CDR1 as DFQATT and CDR2 as SNEGSKA (reference sequence). The ends were cut back, 5 bases at V and 9 bases at J, with 23 bases in the middle. The CDR3 loop is CSASLTISQGPPQHF. Written as DNA, the CDR3 is TGCAGTGCTTCTCTAACTATTTCACAGGGCCCGCCCCAGCATTTT.

This clonotype was found many times. This chain joins TRBV28 and TRBJ1-1; D gene unclear. V lost 7 bases and J 1 base, leaving 16 bases between the germline ends. The CDR3 runs to 15 residues. Germline V gene data show CDR1 as MDHEN and CDR2 as SYDVKM. The CDR3 sequence: CASTIRQSTNTEAFF. DNA of the CDR3: TGTGCCAGCACCATACGACAATCGACGAACACTGAAGCTTTCTTT.

This clonotype appeared many times. The V gene is TRBV28, the J gene TRBJ2-7; 12 nucleotides align to TRBD2. Germline assignment: CDR1 MDHEN and CDR2 SYDVKM. The CDR3 has 16 amino acids. With 5 bases clipped from V and 5 bases from J, the junction kept 10 bases outside the gene matches. The CDR3 DNA follows: TGTGCCAGCAGTCCCCTAGCGGGGGGGCCCGAAAACGAGCAGTACTTC. Translating gives CASSPLAGGPENEQYF.